These 22 T cell receptor beta chains were all obtained from the same sample, sequenced in a study of cytomegalovirus exposure and HLA in healthy donors. Researchers ran the PCR with 60 Vbeta and 13 Jbeta primers. Using immunoSEQ multiplex PCR, the repertoire was profiled, and TCRdb retains in-frame clones only, with some absent. Found here are approximately 190,000 clones, 81% of them singletons; the top ten hold around 4%. The material sequenced was PBMCs. These receptors came from a man in his fifties in good health and CMV-seronegative.

This chain links TRBV7-2 with TRBJ2-7; weak D call: TRBD2 (6 bases). This CDR3 region has 14 residues. V lost 5 bases, J lost 2 bases, and 13 bases lay in between. Germline CDR1 is SGHTA and CDR2 is FQGNSA. The CDR3 region has the DNA TGTGCCAGCAGCAGGGGACTGAGCACCTACGAGCAGTACTTC. Its translation is CASSRGLSTYEQYF.

This chain joins TRBV18 and TRBJ1-6, with D possibly TRBD1 on 6 matching bases. Per the germline V gene, CDR1 is KGHSH and CDR2 is LQKENI. The V end was cut by 3 bases, the J end by 8 bases, with 17 bases between. There are 16 residues in the CDR3. The CDR3 spells CASSPPGGAIDSPLHF. Written as DNA, the CDR3 is TGTGCCAGCTCACCCCCGGGGGGGGCTATAGATTCACCCCTCCACTTT.

This clone occurred once. The gene calls are TRBV7-2 and TRBJ1-5; D possibly corresponds to TRBD1 (5 bases). V gave up 5 bases and J gave up 3 bases, with 8 bases separating them. The CDR3 covers 13 residues. Per the germline V gene, CDR1 is SGHTA and CDR2 is FQGNSA. The chain's CDR3 is CASSRQHNQPQHF. Written as DNA, the CDR3 is TGTGCCAGCAGCCGACAGCACAATCAGCCCCAGCATTTT.

This chain joins TRBV7-9 and TRBJ1-1; D gene uncertain. V lost 2 bases, J lost 3 bases, and 7 bases lay in between. CDR3 length: 13 amino acids. Germline-derived CDR1 and CDR2 are SEHNR and FQNEAQ (reference sequence). CDR3 sequence: CASSLMEDTEAFF. The CDR3 coding sequence is TGTGCCAGCAGCTTAATGGAGGACACTGAAGCTTTCTTT.

This chain connects TRBV18 to TRBJ1-1, with a weak D call TRBD1 (5 bases). Trimming pared 6 bases from V and 0 bases from J, leaving 11 bases between. The CDR3 sequence is 14 residues long. CDR1 and CDR2 (germline): KGHSH, LQKENI. The CDR3 loop reads CASSQTAMNTEAFF. CDR3 in DNA: TGTGCCAGCTCCCAGACAGCGATGAACACTGAAGCTTTCTTT.

The rearrangement joins TRBV10-3 to TRBJ1-1; maybe TRBD1 (5 bases). The CDR3 extends over 14 amino acids. V was trimmed by 5 bases and J by 8 bases, leaving 18 bases between them. CDR1 is ENHRY and CDR2 is SYGVKD in the germline V gene. CDR3 nucleotides: TGTGCCATCAGTACGGGGGACGTCGTCTCCGAAGCTTTCTTT. The encoded protein is CAISTGDVVSEAFF.

This clone is a singleton in its sample. The chain couples TRBV5-1 to TRBJ2-7; D ambiguous. Trimming stripped 0 bases from V and 3 bases from J, with 7 bases between. This CDR3 is built from 13 residues. The germline V gene encodes CDR1 SGHRS and CDR2 YFSETQ. The CDR3 nucleotides are TGCGCCAGCAGCTTGGATAGAGACTACGAGCAGTACTTC. Translation gives CASSLDRDYEQYF.

This clone was counted only a few times. The V call is TRBV4-1, the J call TRBJ2-5, with 10 bases that match TRBD2. V dropped 4 bases and J dropped 3; count of bases not matched to a gene: 14. The CDR3 runs to 18 residues. Germline-derived CDR1 and CDR2 are MGHRA and YSYEKL. This CDR3 reads CASSRVAPGLALKETQYF. The CDR3 DNA reads TGCGCCAGCAGCCGAGTTGCACCGGGACTAGCGTTAAAAGAGACCCAGTACTTC.

The chain uses TRBV30 and TRBJ2-3; 9 positions match TRBD2. V was pared by 4 bases and J by 7 bases, with 9 bases of the junction left unmatched. This CDR3 region has 14 residues. Germline V gives CDR1 GTSNPN, CDR2 SVGIG (reference sequence). The CDR3 is CAWNGGGAPHTQYF. The DNA for the CDR3 is TGTGCCTGGAACGGCGGGGGGGCTCCACATACGCAGTATTTT.

This chain joins TRBV29-1 and TRBJ1-1; D is possibly TRBD1 (5 bases). This CDR3 contains 12 residues. The germline V gene encodes CDR1 SQVTM and CDR2 ANQGSEA. The ends were cut back, 6 bases at V and 5 bases at J, with 13 bases in the middle. The DNA of the CDR3 is TGCAGCGTCCCATGGGGGGAGACTGAAGCTTTCTTT. It yields the protein CSVPWGETEAFF.

The V gene is TRBV5-5, the J gene TRBJ2-5, with no clear D. Germline CDR1 reads SGHKS; CDR2 reads YYEKEE (reference sequence). V was pared by 0 bases and J by 1 base, with 10 bases between. CDR3 length equals 15 residues. The CDR3 reads CASSLDYRFQETQYF. In DNA form, the CDR3 reads TGTGCCAGCAGCTTGGATTACAGATTCCAAGAGACCCAGTACTTC.

The CDR3 DNA reads TGTGCCAGCAGTGAATCAGGTTGGCCCCAGCATTTT. It specifies CASSESGWPQHF. This chain joins TRBV2 and TRBJ1-5; D is uncertain. This CDR3 comprises 12 residues. V was pared by 2 bases and J by 9 bases, with 8 bases between. Germline CDR1 SNHLY, CDR2 FYNNEI.

The genes are TRBV5-4 and TRBJ2-4, with TRBD2 matching over 15 bases. Germline V CDR1 and CDR2: SGHNT, YYREEE (reference sequence). The CDR3 spans 19 residues. V shed 4 bases, J shed 0 bases, and the junction held 8 bases outside the gene matches. The CDR3 here is CASSPGLAGGQQAKNIQYF. The DNA for the CDR3 is TGTGCCAGCAGCCCCGGACTAGCGGGGGGGCAACAAGCCAAAAACATTCAGTACTTC.

The V gene is TRBV19, the J gene TRBJ1-2; possibly TRBD1 for D (5 bases). The germline V gene encodes CDR1 LNHDA and CDR2 SQIVND (reference sequence). Trimming removed 4 bases at V and 8 bases at J, with 20 bases between. The CDR3 spans 15 residues. The CDR3 nucleotides read TGTGCCAGTAGTACTGCCCAGACAGTCCAGAACGGCTACACCTTC. Translation: CASSTAQTVQNGYTF.

The V and J genes are TRBV2 and TRBJ2-3; a possible D gene is TRBD1 (5 bases). Per the germline V gene, CDR1 is SNHLY and CDR2 is FYNNEI. V was cut by 8 bases and J by 4 bases, with 13 bases left in between. The CDR3 runs 13 residues. CDR3: CASSFRVPDTQYF. The CDR3 nucleotides read TGTGCCAGCTCCTTCAGGGTTCCAGATACGCAGTATTTT.

The chain joins TRBV10-1 to TRBJ2-2, with D tentatively TRBD1 (7 bases). Trimming removed 4 bases from V and 6 bases from J, with 15 bases in between. The CDR3 extends over 15 amino acids. From germline, CDR1 is WNHNN and CDR2 SYGVQD (reference sequence). CDR3 nucleotides: TGCGCCAGCAGTGGGGGGCAGGGGGGCCCCGGGGAGCTGTTTTTT. This gives the protein CASSGGQGGPGELFF.

CDR3 residues: CASSFGAREQFF. The DNA for the CDR3 is TGCGCCAGCAGCTTTGGGGCCAGGGAGCAGTTCTTC. The chain carries TRBV5-1 and TRBJ2-1, with D maybe TRBD1 (5 bases). V gave up 2 bases and J gave up 10 bases, with 10 bases separating them. The germline gives CDR1 SGHRS, CDR2 YFSETQ. This CDR3 is built from 12 residues.

This clone has a single count. The rearrangement joins TRBV7-9 to TRBJ2-5; D perhaps matches TRBD2 (6 bases). Germline V lookup: CDR1 SEHNR, CDR2 FQNEAQ (reference sequence). V was trimmed by 8 bases and J by 3 bases, leaving 16 bases between them. CDR3 length: 14 residues. The DNA for the CDR3 is TGTGCCAGCTCTGGAGGGCTAGCAGAAGAGACCCAGTACTTC. Its translation: CASSGGLAEETQYF.

The chain couples TRBV7-3 to TRBJ1-2; 9 positions agree with TRBD1. CDR3 length: 15 amino acids. Trimming cost V 0 bases and J 4 bases; bases outside gene matches: 3. Germline CDR1 is SGHTA and CDR2 is FQGTGA. The CDR3 here is CASSLTGQGSYGYTF. In DNA, the CDR3 is TGTGCCAGCAGCTTAACTGGACAGGGGTCCTATGGCTACACCTTC. Using reference TRBV7-3 and TRBJ1-2 for the parts outside the CDR3, the full variable domain is GAGVSQTPSNKVTEKGKYVELRCDPISGHTALYWYRQSLGQGPEFLIYFQGTGAADDSGLPNDRFFAVRPEGSVSTLKIQRTERGDSAVYLCASSLTGQGSYGYTFGSGTRLTVV.

This chain joins TRBV19 and TRBJ2-5; tentatively, D is TRBD2 (6 bases). Trimming stripped 6 bases from V and 4 bases from J, with 9 bases between. The CDR3 covers 12 residues. Germline V CDR1 and CDR2: LNHDA, SQIVND (reference sequence). CDR3 bases: TGTGCCAGTAGCTTCGGGGGAGAGACCCAGTACTTC. Translating it yields CASSFGGETQYF.

The chain combines TRBV5-4 with TRBJ1-2, with TRBD1 matching 9 bases. Germline trimming cut 4 bases from V and 3 bases from J; bases unmatched to any gene: 10. In germline, CDR1 is SGHNT, CDR2 YYREEE (reference sequence). This CDR3 is built from 16 residues. CDR3 nucleotides: TGTGCCAGCAGCCGCACAGGGGGCCGAGATTACTATGGCTACACCTTC. This translates into CASSRTGGRDYYGYTF.

V gene TRBV27 combines with J gene TRBJ2-3; D not resolved. This CDR3 is built from 16 residues. Germline CDR1 MNHEY, CDR2 SMNVEV (reference sequence). V lost 7 bases and J lost 1, with 18 bases in between. The CDR3 is CASTHDGFRGTDTQYF. Written as DNA, the CDR3 is TGTGCCAGCACCCATGACGGATTCCGGGGCACAGATACGCAGTATTTT.